This T cell receptor (beta chain) appears in the sequencing data of a study of B cell selection in AIRE deficiency. Study results and limitations: Patient Tconv cells held approximately 30% of Treg sequences shared by healthy donors. Of 3657 shared Treg TCRbeta sequences, around 30% were healthy-donor-only and over 9% patient-only.

This CDR3 has 15 amino acids. The germline CDR1 and CDR2 sequences are SGHTA and FQGNSA. After removal of 7 bases from V and 3 bases from J, the junction contained 9 bases not matched to a gene. CD4+CD127+ cells were sorted as the conventional CD4 T cells. A remark on this clone: The antigen is undetermined.

The assay was immunoSEQ multiplex PCR, and TCRdb's table has in-frame clones only and misses some. The table lists about 21,000 clones, 95% to 98% of them singletons. This chain links TRBV7-2 with TRBJ2-7; 10 positions agree with TRBD1. The sequence came from a human donor with AIRE deficiency. Sequencing was carried out using conventional CD4+ T cells sorted from PBMCs. Here the CDR3 reads CASTQDRGPGYEQYF. The CDR3 DNA reads as TGTGCCAGCACCCAAGACAGGGGGCCCGGCTACGAGCAGTACTTC.